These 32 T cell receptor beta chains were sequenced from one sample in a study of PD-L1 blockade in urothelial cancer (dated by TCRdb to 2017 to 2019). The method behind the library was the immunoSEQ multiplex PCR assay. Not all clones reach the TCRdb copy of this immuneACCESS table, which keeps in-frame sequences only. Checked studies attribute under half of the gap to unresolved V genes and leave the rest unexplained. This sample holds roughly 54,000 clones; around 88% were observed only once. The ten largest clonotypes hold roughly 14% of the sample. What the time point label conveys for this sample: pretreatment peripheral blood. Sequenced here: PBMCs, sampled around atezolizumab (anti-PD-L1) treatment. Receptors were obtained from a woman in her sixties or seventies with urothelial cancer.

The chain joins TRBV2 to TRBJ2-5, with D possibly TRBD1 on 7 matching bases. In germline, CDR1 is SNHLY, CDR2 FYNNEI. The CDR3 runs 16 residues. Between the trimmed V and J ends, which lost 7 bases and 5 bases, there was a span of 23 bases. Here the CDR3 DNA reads TGTGCCAGCATCCAAAGTCGTTCGACAGGGAGGGAGACCCAGTACTTC. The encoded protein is CASIQSRSTGRETQYF.

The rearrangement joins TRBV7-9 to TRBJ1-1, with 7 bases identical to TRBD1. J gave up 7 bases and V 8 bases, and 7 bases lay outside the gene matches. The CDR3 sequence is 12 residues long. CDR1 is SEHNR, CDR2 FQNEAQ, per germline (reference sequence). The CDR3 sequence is CASGLRDSEAFF. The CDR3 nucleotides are TGTGCCAGCGGTTTACGGGACAGTGAAGCTTTCTTT.

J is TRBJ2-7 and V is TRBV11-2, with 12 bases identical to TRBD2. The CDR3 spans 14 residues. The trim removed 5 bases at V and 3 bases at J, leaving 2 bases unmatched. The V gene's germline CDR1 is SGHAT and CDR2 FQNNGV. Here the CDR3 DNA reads TGTGCCAGCAGCGCACTAGCGGGGGGCTACGAGCAGTACTTC. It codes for CASSALAGGYEQYF.

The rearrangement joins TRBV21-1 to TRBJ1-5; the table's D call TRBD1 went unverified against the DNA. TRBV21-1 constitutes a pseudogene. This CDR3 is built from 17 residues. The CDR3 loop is CASSPPHGRGIYQPQHF. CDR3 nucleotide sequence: TGTGCCAGCAGCCCCCCCCACGGCAGGGGGATTTATCAGCCCCAGCATTTT.

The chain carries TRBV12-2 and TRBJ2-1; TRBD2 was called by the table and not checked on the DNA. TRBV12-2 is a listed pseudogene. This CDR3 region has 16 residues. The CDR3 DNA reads TGTGCAAGTCGCTTAGCGCAGTGGGAGGGAGTCAATGAGCAGTTCTTC. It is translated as CASRLAQWEGVNEQFF.

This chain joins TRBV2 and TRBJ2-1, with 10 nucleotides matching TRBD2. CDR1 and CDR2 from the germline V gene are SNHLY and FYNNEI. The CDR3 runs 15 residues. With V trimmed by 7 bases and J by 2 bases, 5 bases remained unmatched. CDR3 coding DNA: TGTGCCAGCACCCCCGGACTAGCGGCCTACAATGAGCAGTTCTTC. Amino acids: CASTPGLAAYNEQFF.

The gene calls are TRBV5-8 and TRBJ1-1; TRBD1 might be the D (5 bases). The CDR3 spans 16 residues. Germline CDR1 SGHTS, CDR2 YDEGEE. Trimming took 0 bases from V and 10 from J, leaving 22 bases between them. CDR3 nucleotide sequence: TGTGCCAGCAGCTTGGGGGGGGTAAGGGTAGGGATCGGAGCTTTCTTT. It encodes CASSLGGVRVGIGAFF.

CDR3 sequence: CASSWSRGARQTYEQYF. The DNA for the CDR3 is TGTGCCAGCAGCTGGTCCCGGGGGGCAAGGCAAACCTACGAGCAGTACTTC. The chain is built from TRBV7-8 and TRBJ2-7; weak D call: TRBD2 (7 bases). Germline values: CDR1 SGHVS, CDR2 FQNEAQ. V was pared by 4 bases and J by 2 bases, with 21 bases between. The CDR3 is 17 residues long.

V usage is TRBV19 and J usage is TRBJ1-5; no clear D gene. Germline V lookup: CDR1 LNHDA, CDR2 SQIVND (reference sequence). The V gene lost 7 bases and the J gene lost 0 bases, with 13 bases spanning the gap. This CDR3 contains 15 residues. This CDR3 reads CASTEVIYSNQPQHF. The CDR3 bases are TGTGCCAGTACCGAGGTGATCTATAGCAATCAGCCCCAGCATTTT.

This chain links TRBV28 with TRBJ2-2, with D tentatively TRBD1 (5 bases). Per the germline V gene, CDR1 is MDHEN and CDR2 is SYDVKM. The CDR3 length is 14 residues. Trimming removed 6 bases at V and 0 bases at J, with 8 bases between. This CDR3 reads CASRQDSNTGELFF. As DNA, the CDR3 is TGTGCCAGCAGACAGGATTCGAACACCGGGGAGCTGTTTTTT.

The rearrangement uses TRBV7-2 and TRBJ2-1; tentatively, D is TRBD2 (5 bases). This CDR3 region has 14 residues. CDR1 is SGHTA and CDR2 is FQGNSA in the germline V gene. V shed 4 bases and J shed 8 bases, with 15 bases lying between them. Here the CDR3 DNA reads TGTGCCAGCAGCTACTACGGGCTTAGCGATGAGCAGTTCTTC. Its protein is CASSYYGLSDEQFF.

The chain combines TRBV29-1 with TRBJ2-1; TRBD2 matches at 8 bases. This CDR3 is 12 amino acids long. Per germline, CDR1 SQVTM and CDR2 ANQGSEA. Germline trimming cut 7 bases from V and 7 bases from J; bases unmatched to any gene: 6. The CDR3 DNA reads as TGCAGCGCTTCGGCGGGGGGAAATGAGCAGTTCTTC. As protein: CSASAGGNEQFF.

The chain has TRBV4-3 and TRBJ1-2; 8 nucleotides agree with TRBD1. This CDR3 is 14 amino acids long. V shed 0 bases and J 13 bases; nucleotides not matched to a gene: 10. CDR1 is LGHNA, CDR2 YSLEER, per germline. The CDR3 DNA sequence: TGCGCCAGCAGCCAAGATATCGGGACAGGTCCCATCACCTTC. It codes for CASSQDIGTGPITF.

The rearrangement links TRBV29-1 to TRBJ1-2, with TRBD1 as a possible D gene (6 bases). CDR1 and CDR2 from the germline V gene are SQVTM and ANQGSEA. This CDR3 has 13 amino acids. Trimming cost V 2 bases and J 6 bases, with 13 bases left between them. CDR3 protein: CSVEHNRVDGYTF. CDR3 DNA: TGCAGCGTTGAACATAACAGGGTCGATGGCTACACCTTC.

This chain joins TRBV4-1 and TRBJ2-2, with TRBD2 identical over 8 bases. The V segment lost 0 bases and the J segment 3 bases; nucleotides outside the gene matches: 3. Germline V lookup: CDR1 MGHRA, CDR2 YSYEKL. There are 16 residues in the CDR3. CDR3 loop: CASSQDPGGYTGELFF. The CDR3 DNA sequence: TGCGCCAGCAGCCAAGACCCGGGGGGGTACACCGGGGAGCTGTTTTTT.

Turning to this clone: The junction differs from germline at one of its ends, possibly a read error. This CDR3 is CASSQDLGMPDPFF. The CDR3 DNA sequence: TGCGCCAGCAGCCAAGATCTCGGGATGCCAGACCCGTTCTTC. J is TRBJ2-7 and V is TRBV4-3; tentative D call: TRBD2 (5 bases). The CDR3 sequence is 14 residues long. Germline V gives CDR1 LGHNA, CDR2 YSLEER.

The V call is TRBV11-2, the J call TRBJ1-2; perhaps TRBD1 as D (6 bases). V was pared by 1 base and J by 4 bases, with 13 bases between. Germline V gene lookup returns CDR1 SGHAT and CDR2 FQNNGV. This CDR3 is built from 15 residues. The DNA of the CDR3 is TGTGCCAGCAGCTTAGGACAGGATGCCCGCTATGGCTACACCTTC. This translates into CASSLGQDARYGYTF.

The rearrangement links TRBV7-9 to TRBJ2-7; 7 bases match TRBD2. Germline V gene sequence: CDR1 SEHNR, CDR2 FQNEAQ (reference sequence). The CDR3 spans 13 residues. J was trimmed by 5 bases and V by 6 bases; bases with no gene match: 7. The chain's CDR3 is CASRPSTSNEQYF. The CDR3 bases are TGTGCCAGCAGACCTTCGACTAGCAACGAGCAGTACTTC.

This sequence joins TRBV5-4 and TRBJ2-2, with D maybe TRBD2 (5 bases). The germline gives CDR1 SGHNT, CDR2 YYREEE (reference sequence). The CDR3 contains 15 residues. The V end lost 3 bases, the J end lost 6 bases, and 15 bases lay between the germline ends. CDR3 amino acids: CASSSRDKWAGELFF. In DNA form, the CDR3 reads TGTGCCAGCAGCTCCCGGGATAAGTGGGCCGGGGAGCTGTTTTTT. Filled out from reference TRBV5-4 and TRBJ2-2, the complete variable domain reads ETGVTQSPTHLIKTRGQQVTLRCSSQSGHNTVSWYQQALGQGPQFIFQYYREEENGRGNFPPRFSGLQFPNYSSELNVNALELDDSALYLCASSSRDKWAGELFFGEGSRLTVL.

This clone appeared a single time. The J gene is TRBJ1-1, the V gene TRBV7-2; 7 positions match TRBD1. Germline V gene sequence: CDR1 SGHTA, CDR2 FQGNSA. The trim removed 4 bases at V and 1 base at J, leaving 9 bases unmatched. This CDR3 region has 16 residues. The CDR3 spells CASSWGVGQRNTEAFF. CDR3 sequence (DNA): TGTGCCAGCAGCTGGGGTGTGGGACAGCGGAACACTGAAGCTTTCTTT. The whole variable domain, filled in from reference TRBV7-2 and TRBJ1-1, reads GAGVSQSPSNKVTEKGKDVELRCDPISGHTALYWYRQSLGQGLEFLIYFQGNSAPDKSGLPSDRFSAERTGGSVSTLTIQRTQQEDSAVYLCASSWGVGQRNTEAFFGQGTRLTVV.

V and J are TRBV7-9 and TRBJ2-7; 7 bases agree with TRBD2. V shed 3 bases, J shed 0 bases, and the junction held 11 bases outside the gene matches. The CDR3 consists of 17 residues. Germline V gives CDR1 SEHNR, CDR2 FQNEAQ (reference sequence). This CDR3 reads CASSFGPLALGSYEQYF. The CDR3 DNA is TGTGCCAGCAGCTTCGGCCCACTAGCGTTGGGCTCCTACGAGCAGTACTTC.

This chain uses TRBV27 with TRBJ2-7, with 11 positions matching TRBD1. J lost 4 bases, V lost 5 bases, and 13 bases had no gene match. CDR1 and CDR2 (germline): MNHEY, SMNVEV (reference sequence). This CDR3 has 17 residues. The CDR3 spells CASSLPRTGGDLYEQYF. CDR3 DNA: TGTGCCAGCAGTCTACCCCGGACAGGGGGCGACTTATACGAGCAGTACTTC.

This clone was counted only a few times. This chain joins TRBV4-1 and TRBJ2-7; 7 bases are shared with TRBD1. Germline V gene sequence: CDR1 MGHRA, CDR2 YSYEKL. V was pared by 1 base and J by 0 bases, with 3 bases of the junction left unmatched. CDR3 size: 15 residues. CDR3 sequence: CASSQASGGSYEQYF. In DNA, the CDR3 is TGCGCCAGCAGCCAAGCTTCAGGGGGCTCCTACGAGCAGTACTTC.

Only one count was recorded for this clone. CDR3 nucleotides: TGCGCCAGCAGCCAAGATGCCCTAGCGGGGCGCACAGATACGCAGTATTTT. Amino acid sequence: CASSQDALAGRTDTQYF. V is TRBV4-3 and J is TRBJ2-3; 9 bases map to TRBD2. CDR1 and CDR2 (germline): LGHNA, YSLEER. Germline trimming cut 0 bases from V and 1 base from J; bases unmatched to any gene: 5. This CDR3 is built from 17 residues.

CDR3 sequence reads: CASSDLHSGETQYF. Here the CDR3 DNA reads TGTGCCAGCAGCGACCTCCATAGCGGGGAGACCCAGTACTTC. V and J are TRBV7-6 and TRBJ2-5; 7 bases map to TRBD2. The CDR3 is 14 amino acids. V lost 5 bases and J lost 5; bases outside the gene matches: 8. Per the germline V gene, CDR1 is SGHVS and CDR2 is FNYEAQ.

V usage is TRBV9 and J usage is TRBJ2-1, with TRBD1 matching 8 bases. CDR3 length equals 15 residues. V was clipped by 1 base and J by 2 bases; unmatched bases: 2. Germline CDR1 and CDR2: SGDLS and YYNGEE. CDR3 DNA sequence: TGTGCCAGCAGCGTACTACAGGGGGCCTACAATGAGCAGTTCTTC. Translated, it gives CASSVLQGAYNEQFF.

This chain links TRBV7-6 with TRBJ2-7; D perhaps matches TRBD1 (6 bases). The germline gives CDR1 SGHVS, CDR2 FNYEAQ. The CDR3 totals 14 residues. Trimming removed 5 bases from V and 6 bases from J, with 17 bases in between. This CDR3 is CASSPGVRVGEQYF. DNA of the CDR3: TGTGCCAGCAGCCCAGGGGTTAGGGTGGGCGAGCAGTACTTC.

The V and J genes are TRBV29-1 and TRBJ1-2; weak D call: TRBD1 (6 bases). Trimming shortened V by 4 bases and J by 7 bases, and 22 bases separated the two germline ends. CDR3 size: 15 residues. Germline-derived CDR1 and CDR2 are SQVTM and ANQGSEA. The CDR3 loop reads CSVASKLRDIGGYTF. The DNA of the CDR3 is TGCAGCGTTGCCTCAAAGCTCCGGGACATCGGTGGCTACACCTTC. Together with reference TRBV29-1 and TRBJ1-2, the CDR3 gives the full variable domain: SAVISQKPSRDICQRGTSLTIQCQVDSQVTMMFWYRQQPGQSLTLIATANQGSEATYESGFVIDKFPISRPNLTFSTLTVSNMSPEDSSIYLCSVASKLRDIGGYTFGSGTRLTVV.

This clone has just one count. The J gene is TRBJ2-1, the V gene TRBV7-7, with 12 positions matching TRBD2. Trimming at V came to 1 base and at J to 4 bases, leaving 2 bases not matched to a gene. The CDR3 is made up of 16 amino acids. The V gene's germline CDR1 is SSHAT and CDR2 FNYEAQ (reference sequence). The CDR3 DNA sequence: TGTGCCAGCAGCTTAGAGACTAGCGGGGGATACAATGAGCAGTTCTTC. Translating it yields CASSLETSGGYNEQFF.

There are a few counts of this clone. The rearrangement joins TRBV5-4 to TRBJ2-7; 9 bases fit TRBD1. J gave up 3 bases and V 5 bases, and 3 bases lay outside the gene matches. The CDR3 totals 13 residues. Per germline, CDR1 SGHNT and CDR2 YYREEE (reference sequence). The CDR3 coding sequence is TGTGCCAGCAGTCAGACAGGGGGCTACGAGCAGTACTTC. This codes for CASSQTGGYEQYF.

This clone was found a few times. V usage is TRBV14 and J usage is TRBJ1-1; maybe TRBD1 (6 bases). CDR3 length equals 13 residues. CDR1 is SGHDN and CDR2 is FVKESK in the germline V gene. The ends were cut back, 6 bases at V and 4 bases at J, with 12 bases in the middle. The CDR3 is CASRVRGSTEAFF. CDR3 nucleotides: TGTGCCAGCAGGGTCAGGGGTTCCACTGAAGCTTTCTTT.

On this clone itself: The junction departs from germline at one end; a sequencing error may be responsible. The CDR3, as DNA: TGTGCCAACAGTTTATCTCGGGTCGGCGGGGAAGAGACCCAGTACTTC. Translation gives CANSLSRVGGEETQYF. J is TRBJ2-5 and V is TRBV27; tentative D call: TRBD2 (6 bases). The CDR3 runs 16 residues. In germline, CDR1 is MNHEY, CDR2 SMNVEV (reference sequence).